This TCR beta chain was sequenced during a study of vaccination and CD4 T cells after COVID-19. The Oncomine TCR Beta short-read assay was applied to DNA of cultured CD4+ T cells. Each CDR3 protein is one row after TCRdb ran MiXCR on the PCR reads. This table holds 15,000 to 20,000 distinct CDR3 sequences, about 60% found once. Germline loops: CDR1 MNHNS, CDR2 SASEGT. V shed 5 bases and J shed 3 bases, with 11 bases lying between them. The CDR3 covers 14 residues. In regard to this clonotype: Its antigen is still unknown.

The sample's treatment: roughly 10-day PBMC culture with coronavirus spike peptide pools or control peptides (ViraFEST assay). Scientists separated out CD4+ T cells through negative selection following 10 days in culture. This chain connects TRBV6-1 to TRBJ1-5; D not certain. This clonotype was sampled from a human donor who had recovered from COVID-19. The sample taken for sequencing was CD4+ T cells from blood, cultured in vitro. This CDR3 reads CASSRWINNQPQHF. Here the CDR3 DNA reads TGTGCCAGCAGTAGGTGGATTAACAATCAGCCCCAGCATTTT.